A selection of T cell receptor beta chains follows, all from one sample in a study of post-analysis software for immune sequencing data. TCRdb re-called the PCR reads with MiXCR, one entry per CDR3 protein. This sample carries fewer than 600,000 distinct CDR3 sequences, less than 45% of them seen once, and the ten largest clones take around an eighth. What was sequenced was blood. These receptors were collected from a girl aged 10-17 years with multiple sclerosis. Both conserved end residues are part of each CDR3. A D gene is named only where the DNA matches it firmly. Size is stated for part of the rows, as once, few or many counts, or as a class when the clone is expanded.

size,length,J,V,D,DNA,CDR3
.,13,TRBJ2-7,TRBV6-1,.,TGTGCCAGCCAGGCAACCAGCTCCTACGAGCAGTACTTC,CASQATSSYEQYF
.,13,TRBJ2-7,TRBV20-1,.,TGCAGTGCCAGCAGACATCCAGGCAACGAGCAGTACTTC,CSASRHPGNEQYF
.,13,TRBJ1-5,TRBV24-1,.,TGTGCCACCGGCGGCGTTAGCAATCAGCCCCAGCATTTT,CATGGVSNQPQHF
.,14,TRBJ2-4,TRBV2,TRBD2,TGTGCCAGCAGGGAGGGGGCGACTAGCGGGATATCGTACTTC,CASREGATSGISYF
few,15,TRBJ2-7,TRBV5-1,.,TGCGCCAGCAGCTCGGGCGGGGGCTTATTGTACGAGCAGTACTTC,CASSSGGGLLYEQYF
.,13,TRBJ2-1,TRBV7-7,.,TGTGCTAGCAGCTTATTTCTTGGCAATGAGCAGTTCTTC,CASSLFLGNEQFF
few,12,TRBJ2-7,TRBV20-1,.,TGCAGTGCCACCGACTCGGGGAGGGAGCAGTACTTC,CSATDSGREQYF
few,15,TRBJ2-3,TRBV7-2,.,TGTGCCAGCAGCTTAGTGGCTGTAGGGACAGATACGCAGTATTTT,CASSLVAVGTDTQYF
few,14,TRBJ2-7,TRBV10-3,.,TGTGCCATCAGTGAGTCGGACTTTTTCTACGAGCAGTACTTC,CAISESDFFYEQYF
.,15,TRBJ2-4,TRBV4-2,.,TGTGCCAGCAGCCAAGAGACCCTAGCCAAAAACATTCAGTACTTC,CASSQETLAKNIQYF
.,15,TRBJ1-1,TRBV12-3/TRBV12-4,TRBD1,TGTGCCAGCAGTTTAGGAGGACAGGGGGACACTGAAGCTTTCTTT,CASSLGGQGDTEAFF
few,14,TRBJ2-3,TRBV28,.,TGTGCCAGCAACACGGGAGCTAGCACAGATACGCAGTATTTT,CASNTGASTDTQYF
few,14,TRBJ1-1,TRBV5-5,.,TGTGCCAGCACCATCCGATGGGGGAACACTGAAGCTTTCTTT,CASTIRWGNTEAFF
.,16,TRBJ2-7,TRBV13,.,TGTGCCAGCAGCTCATACAGGGGATGGGGGGACTACGAGCAGTACTTC,CASSSYRGWGDYEQYF
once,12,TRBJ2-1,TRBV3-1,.,TGTGCCAGCAGCAGCGCCGGGACCCTTCTGTTCTTC,CASSSAGTLLFF
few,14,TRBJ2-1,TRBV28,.,TGTGCCAGCAGTGGGGCGGGGAAATACAATGAGCAGTTCTTC,CASSGAGKYNEQFF
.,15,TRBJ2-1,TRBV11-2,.,TGTGCCAGCAGCTTAGGAATGGGGTCCTACAATGAGCAGTTCTTC,CASSLGMGSYNEQFF
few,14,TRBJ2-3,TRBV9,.,TGTGCCAGCAGCCCTCCCGGGGGAACAGATACGCAGTATTTT,CASSPPGGTDTQYF
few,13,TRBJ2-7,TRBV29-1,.,TGCAGCGTCGCCGGGACGCCGTCCTACGAGCAGTACTTC,CSVAGTPSYEQYF
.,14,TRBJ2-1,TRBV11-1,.,TGTGCCAGCAGCTTAAGCAGAGATAGCTATGAGCAGTTCTTC,CASSLSRDSYEQFF
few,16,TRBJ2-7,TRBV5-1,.,TGCGCCAGCAGCGTCGACAAGGTCGTTCAAACCTACGAGCAGTACTTC,CASSVDKVVQTYEQYF
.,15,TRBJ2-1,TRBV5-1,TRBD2,TGCGCCAGCAGCCTGAATCCGGGAGGGCTTGATGAGCGGTTCTTC,CASSLNPGGLDERFF
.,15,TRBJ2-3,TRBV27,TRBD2,TGTGCCAGCAGTTCGTGGACTAGCGGCACAGATACGCAGTATTTT,CASSSWTSGTDTQYF
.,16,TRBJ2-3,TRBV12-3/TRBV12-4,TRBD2,TGTGCCAGCAGTTTCCTCCTTAGCGGGGTCACAGATACGCAGTATTTT,CASSFLLSGVTDTQYF
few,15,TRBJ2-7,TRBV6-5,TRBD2,TGTGCCAGCAGTTACTCGGCTAGCGGGAGTTACGAGCAGTACTTC,CASSYSASGSYEQYF
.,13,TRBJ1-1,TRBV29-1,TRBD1,TGCAGCGTTCGACAGGGGGGGGACACTGAAGCTTTCTTT,CSVRQGGDTEAFF
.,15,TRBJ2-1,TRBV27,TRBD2,TGTGCCAGCAGCCTCAGCGGGAGAGGGTACAATGAGCAGTTCTTC,CASSLSGRGYNEQFF
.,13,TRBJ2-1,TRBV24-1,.,TGTGCCACCAGTGGGCTAGCGACCCATGAGCAGTTCTTC,CATSGLATHEQFF
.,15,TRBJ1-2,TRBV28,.,TGTGCCAGCACTGGTGGTGGGAAGGGTAACTATGGCTACACCTTC,CASTGGGKGNYGYTF
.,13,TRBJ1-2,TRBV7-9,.,TGTGCCAGCAGCTTTGGTGCTTCGCGGGGCTACACCTTC,CASSFGASRGYTF
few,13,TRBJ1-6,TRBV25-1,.,TGTGCCAGCAGTGCCTACAGGGATTCACCCCTCCACTTT,CASSAYRDSPLHF
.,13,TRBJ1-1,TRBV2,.,TGTGCCAGCACTAAACAGGGATACACTGAAGCTTTCTTT,CASTKQGYTEAFF
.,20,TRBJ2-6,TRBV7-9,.,TGTGCCAGCAGCTCCCCCTTCCGTTCGGGGACCTTCTCTGGGGCCAACGTCCTGACTTTC,CASSSPFRSGTFSGANVLTF
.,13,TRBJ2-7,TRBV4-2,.,TGTGCCAGCAGCCAAGATCAATTATCAGAGCAGTACTTC,CASSQDQLSEQYF
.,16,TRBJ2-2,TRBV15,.,TGTGCCACCAGCGGAAGGGGGGGGAAAGATCCCGGGGAGCTGTTTTTT,CATSGRGGKDPGELFF
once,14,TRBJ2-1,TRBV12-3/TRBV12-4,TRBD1,TGTGCCAGCAGTACAGGGGGCTTCTACAATGAGCAGTTCTTC,CASSTGGFYNEQFF
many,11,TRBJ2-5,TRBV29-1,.,TGCAGCGTTGGAAAGGTAGAGACCCAGTACTTC,CSVGKVETQYF
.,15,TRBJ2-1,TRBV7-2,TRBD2,TGTGCCAGCAGCGCCCTAGCGGGAGGTCACAATGAGCAGTTCTTC,CASSALAGGHNEQFF
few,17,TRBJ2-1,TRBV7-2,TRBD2,TGTGCCAGCAGCTCCCGAGCGGGAGGCAAGTCCTACAATGAGCAGTTCTTC,CASSSRAGGKSYNEQFF
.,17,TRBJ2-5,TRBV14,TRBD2,TGTGCCAGCAGCCAAGTAGGGTGGCGGGAGGATCGAGAGACCCAGTACTTC,CASSQVGWREDRETQYF
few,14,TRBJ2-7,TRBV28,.,TGTGCCAGCAGTTTCCCGGGCAGGCGGTACGAGCAGTACTTC,CASSFPGRRYEQYF
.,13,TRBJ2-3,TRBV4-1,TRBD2,TGCGCCAGCAGCCAAGAACTTAGCGGGAAAGGGTATTTT,CASSQELSGKGYF
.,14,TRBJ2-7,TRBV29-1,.,TGCAGCGTTGGGTGGCAGGCGAGCTCCTACGAGCAGTACTTC,CSVGWQASSYEQYF
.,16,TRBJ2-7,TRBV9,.,TGTGCCAGCAGCCCATCACAGGGCGTACCTTCCTACGAGCAGTACTTC,CASSPSQGVPSYEQYF
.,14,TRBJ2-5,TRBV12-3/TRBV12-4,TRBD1,TGTGCCAGCAGTTCCGGACAGGACCAAGAGACCCAGTACTTC,CASSSGQDQETQYF
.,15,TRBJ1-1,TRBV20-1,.,TGCAGTGCTAGAGCCTTTGGAACGGGAGACCCTGAAGCTTTCTTT,CSARAFGTGDPEAFF
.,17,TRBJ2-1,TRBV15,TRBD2,TGTGCCACCAGCAGAGAGGGGACTAGCGGTCCCTACAATGAGCAGTTCTTC,CATSREGTSGPYNEQFF
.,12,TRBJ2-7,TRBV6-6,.,TGTGCCAGCAGATATAGGGAATTCGAGCAGTACTTC,CASRYREFEQYF
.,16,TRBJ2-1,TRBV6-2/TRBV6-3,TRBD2,TGTGCCAGCAGTTACATTAATAGACTAGCGGGAGATGAGCAGTTCTTC,CASSYINRLAGDEQFF